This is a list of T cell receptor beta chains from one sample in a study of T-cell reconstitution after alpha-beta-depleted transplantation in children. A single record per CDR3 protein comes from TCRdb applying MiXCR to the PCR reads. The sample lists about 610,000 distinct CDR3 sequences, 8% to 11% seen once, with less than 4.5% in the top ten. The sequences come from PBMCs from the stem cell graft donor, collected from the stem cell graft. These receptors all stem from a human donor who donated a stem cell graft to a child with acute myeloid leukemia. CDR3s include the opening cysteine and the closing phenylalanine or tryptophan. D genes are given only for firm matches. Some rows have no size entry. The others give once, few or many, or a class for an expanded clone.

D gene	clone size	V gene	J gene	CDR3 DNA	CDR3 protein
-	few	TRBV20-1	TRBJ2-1	TGCAGTGCTGACGGGGTTATGGCGGGAAACAATGAGCAGTTCTTC	CSADGVMAGNNEQFF
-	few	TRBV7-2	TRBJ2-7	TGTGCCAGCAGCTTAGGACAGCTTGCCTACGAGCAGTACTTC	CASSLGQLAYEQYF
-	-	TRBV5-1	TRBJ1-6	TGCGCCAGCAGCCCCGGAGGGCGGGAGAGATCACCCCTCCACTTT	CASSPGGRERSPLHF
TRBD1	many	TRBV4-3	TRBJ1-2	TGCGCCAGCAGCCAAGAGTTACTGGGACAGGCCCTTTTGACCTTC	CASSQELLGQALLTF
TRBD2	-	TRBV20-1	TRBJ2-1	TGCAGTGCTAGAGATCTGGGGACTAGCGGGAGCAATTACTACAATGAGCAGTTCTTC	CSARDLGTSGSNYYNEQFF
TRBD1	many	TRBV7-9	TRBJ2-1	TGTGCCAGCAGCTCACAGGGGGCATACAATGAGCAGTTCTTC	CASSSQGAYNEQFF
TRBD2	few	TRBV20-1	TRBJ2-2	TGCAGTGCTACGGGACTAGCGGGAGGGCCGGTCACCGGGGAGCTGTTTTTT	CSATGLAGGPVTGELFF
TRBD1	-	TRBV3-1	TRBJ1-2	TGTGCCAGCAGCCAAGCTTCCTCCGGACAGGATGGCTACACCTTC	CASSQASSGQDGYTF
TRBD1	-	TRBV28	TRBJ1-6	TGTGCCAGCAGTTTACTTCAGGGGGCTATAAATTCACCCCTCCACTTT	CASSLLQGAINSPLHF
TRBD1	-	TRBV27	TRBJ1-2	TGTGCCAGCAGCAAAGGGTACGGGACAGGGACTCTGGGCAGCGATGGCTACACCTTC	CASSKGYGTGTLGSDGYTF
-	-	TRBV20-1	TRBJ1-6	TGCAGTGCTAGAAAGGGACGGCGGGGGGATTCGGCACCCCTCCACTTT	CSARKGRRGDSAPLHF
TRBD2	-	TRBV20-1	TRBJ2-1	TGCAGTGCTGGGGACCTCAGAGGACTAGCGGGAGACAATGAGCAGTTCTTC	CSAGDLRGLAGDNEQFF
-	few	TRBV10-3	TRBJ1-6	TGTGCCATCACTCGGGATTCTAATTCACCCCTCCACTTT	CAITRDSNSPLHF
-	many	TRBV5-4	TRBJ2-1	TGTGCCAGCAGCATCGGGACGGGACTCCCCCCTACGAATGAGCAGTTCTTC	CASSIGTGLPPTNEQFF
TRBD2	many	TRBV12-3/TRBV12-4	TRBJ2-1	TGTGCCAGCAGTAACCTAGCGGGGTCCATAGGGGAGCAGTTCTTC	CASSNLAGSIGEQFF
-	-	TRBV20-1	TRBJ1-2	TGCAGTGCCGGGGGACCAGAGAACTATGGCTACACCTTC	CSAGGPENYGYTF
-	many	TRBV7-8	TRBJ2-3	TGTGCCAGCAGCCCCCGGGAGCGGAGCACAGATACGCAGTATTTT	CASSPRERSTDTQYF
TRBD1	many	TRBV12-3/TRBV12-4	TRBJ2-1	TGTGCCAGCACCCTAGCAGGGACAGCCTACAATGAGCAGTTCTTC	CASTLAGTAYNEQFF
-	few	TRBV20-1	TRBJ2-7	TGCAGTGCGACGGGACAATACGAGCAGTACTTC	CSATGQYEQYF
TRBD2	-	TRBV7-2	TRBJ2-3	TGTGCCAGCAGCTTATCCCCAGCGGGAGGCACAGATACGCAGTATTTT	CASSLSPAGGTDTQYF
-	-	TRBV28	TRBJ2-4	TGTGCCAGCAGTGAGCGTAAAAACATTCAGTACTTC	CASSERKNIQYF
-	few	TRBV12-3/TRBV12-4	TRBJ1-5	TGTGCCAGCAGTTTAGCAAGGGGAGAAAGGCAGCCCCAGCATTTT	CASSLARGERQPQHF
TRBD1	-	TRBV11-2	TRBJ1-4	TGTGCCAGCAGCCAAGGCCCCGGGACAGGGCAAAATGAAAAACTGTTTTTT	CASSQGPGTGQNEKLFF
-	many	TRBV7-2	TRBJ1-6	TGTGCCAGCAGCTTAGGGACACCCTCCTATAATTCACCCCTCCACTTT	CASSLGTPSYNSPLHF
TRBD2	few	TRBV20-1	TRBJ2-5	TGCAGTGCTAGCCGACTAGCGGGACTCCAAGAGACCCAGTACTTC	CSASRLAGLQETQYF
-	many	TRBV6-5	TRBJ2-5	TGTGCCAGCAGTAACCCCTGGGCTAAAGAGACCCAGTACTTC	CASSNPWAKETQYF
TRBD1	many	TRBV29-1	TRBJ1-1	TGCAGCGTTAAGACAGGGGTGGCATTGAACACTGAAGCTTTCTTT	CSVKTGVALNTEAFF
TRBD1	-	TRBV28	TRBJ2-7	TGTGCCAGCACCGGATTGGGACAGGGGTCCTACATCTACGAGCAGTACTTC	CASTGLGQGSYIYEQYF
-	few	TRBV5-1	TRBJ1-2	TGCGCCAGCAGCTTGGGTGTTTTTACGGACTATGGCTACACCTTC	CASSLGVFTDYGYTF
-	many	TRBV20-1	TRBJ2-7	TGCAGTGCTCTATGGGACACCCCGGACGAGCAGTACTTC	CSALWDTPDEQYF
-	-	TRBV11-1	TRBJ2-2	TGTGCCAGCAGCTTACCGCGGTTGAAGGGGGACGGCACCGGGGAGCTGTTTTTT	CASSLPRLKGDGTGELFF
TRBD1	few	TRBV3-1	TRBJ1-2	TGTGCCAGCAGCCGGACAGGGGTTAACTATGGCTACACCTTC	CASSRTGVNYGYTF
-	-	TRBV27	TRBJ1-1	TGTGCCAGCAGTTTATCAGGGAGCGCTGAAGCTTTCTTT	CASSLSGSAEAFF
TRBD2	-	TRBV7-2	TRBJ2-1	TGTGCCAGCAGCTTGTTAGCGGGACCACCCTACAATGAGCAGTTCTTC	CASSLLAGPPYNEQFF
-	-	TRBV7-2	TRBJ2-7	TGTGCCAGCAGCCCCCAGGTGGGATACGAGCAGTACTTC	CASSPQVGYEQYF
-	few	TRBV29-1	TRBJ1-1	TGCAGCGTTGAAGCCACAGGGCGCACTGAAGCTTTCTTT	CSVEATGRTEAFF
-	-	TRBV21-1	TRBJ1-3	TGTGCCAGCAGCAAAGTTAGTGAGAGCTCTGGAAACACCATATATTTT	CASSKVSESSGNTIYF
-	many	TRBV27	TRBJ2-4	TGTGCCAGCAGTAAGACCGGGACGCCATTCGGCATTCAGTACTTC	CASSKTGTPFGIQYF
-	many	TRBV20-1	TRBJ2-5	TGCAGTGGGCGGTACCAAGAGACCCAGTACTTC	CSGRYQETQYF
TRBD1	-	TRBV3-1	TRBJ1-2	TGTGCCAGCAGCCTCCGGGACAGAGAAACTGGCTATGGCTACACCTTC	CASSLRDRETGYGYTF
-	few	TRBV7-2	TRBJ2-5	TGTGCCAGCAGCCTTACGGACTCCCAGGGGACCCAGTACTTC	CASSLTDSQGTQYF
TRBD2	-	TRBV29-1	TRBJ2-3	TGCAGCGTGAAGACTAGCGGGAAGTCAGATACGCAGTATTTT	CSVKTSGKSDTQYF